This is a list of T cell receptor beta chains from one sample in a study of T cells in Graves' hyperthyroidism and ophthalmopathy. MiXCR, run by TCRdb on the multiplex PCR reads, gives a single entry per CDR3 protein. Among about 410,000 distinct CDR3 sequences listed, around 13% were seen once. The sequenced sample was blood. These receptors came from a woman aged 30 to 39 with Graves' ophthalmopathy. CDR3s include the opening cysteine and the closing phenylalanine or tryptophan. The D gene is left open where the match is weak. Clone size is stated in some rows and not others, as once, few, many or a class when expanded.

TRBV6-1	-	many	TRBJ1-1	CASSPEPVGTEAFF	TGTGCCAGCAGTCCCGAACCTGTTGGCACTGAAGCTTTCTTT
TRBV30	-	many	TRBJ2-7	CAWSVRRVDKSYEQYF	TGTGCCTGGAGTGTAAGGCGGGTGGACAAGTCCTACGAGCAGTACTTC
TRBV7-3	TRBD2	many	TRBJ2-3	CASSLDGGGGTDTQYF	TGTGCCAGCAGCTTGGACGGGGGGGGGGGCACAGATACGCAGTATTTT
TRBV9	-	few	TRBJ2-3	CASSVATKSTDTQYF	TGTGCCAGCAGCGTGGCCACTAAAAGCACAGATACGCAGTATTTT
TRBV10-1	-	-	TRBJ2-2	CASSPLGGLNTGELFF	TGCGCCAGCAGTCCCCTTGGGGGCTTGAACACCGGGGAGCTGTTTTTT
TRBV29-1	-	many	TRBJ2-7	CSVGVIYEQYF	TGCAGCGTTGGGGTGATCTACGAGCAGTACTTC
TRBV7-3	-	many	TRBJ2-5	CASSQTGGRMETQYF	TGTGCCAGCAGCCAAACCGGGGGCCGGATGGAGACCCAGTACTTC
TRBV18	-	many	TRBJ1-4	CASSPSRANEKLFF	TGTGCCAGCTCACCGTCCAGGGCGAATGAAAAACTGTTTTTT
TRBV25-1	TRBD1	-	TRBJ1-4	CASTGTGNEKLFF	TGTGCCAGTACCGGGACAGGGAATGAAAAACTGTTTTTT
TRBV7-2	-	many	TRBJ2-5	CASSRGVGTPQETQYF	TGTGCCAGCAGCCGAGGGGTGGGGACACCACAAGAGACCCAGTACTTC
TRBV25-1	-	many	TRBJ1-1	CASSFGVFAFF	TGTGCCAGCAGCTTTGGGGTGTTCGCTTTCTTT
TRBV3-1	TRBD1	many	TRBJ1-4	CASSPVPGQGADEKLFF	TGTGCCAGCAGCCCTGTCCCGGGACAGGGGGCGGATGAAAAACTGTTTTTT
TRBV30	TRBD1	many	TRBJ1-2	CAWSDDRVAYGYTF	TGTGCCTGGAGTGACGACAGGGTCGCCTATGGCTACACCTTC
TRBV20-1	TRBD1	many	TRBJ1-1	CSDKTGDTEAFF	TGCAGTGACAAGACAGGGGACACTGAAGCTTTCTTT
TRBV9	TRBD1	many	TRBJ1-4	CASSFRTGRNEKLFF	TGTGCCAGCAGCTTCCGGACAGGAAGGAATGAAAAACTGTTTTTT
TRBV5-6	-	few	TRBJ1-2	CASSSILVQVDYGYTF	TGTGCCAGCAGCTCGATTCTTGTGCAGGTGGACTATGGCTACACCTTC
TRBV10-3	TRBD2	few	TRBJ2-5	CAISEAGVTETQYF	TGTGCCATCAGTGAGGCGGGGGTAACGGAGACCCAGTACTTC
TRBV27	TRBD2	many	TRBJ2-3	CASSYPRLAGDTDTQYF	TGTGCCAGCAGTTACCCTCGACTAGCGGGGGATACAGATACGCAGTATTTT
TRBV5-1	TRBD2	few	TRBJ2-5	CASSLPPMGASGGSWVQETQYF	TGCGCCAGCAGCTTACCCCCTATGGGGGCTAGCGGGGGGTCGTGGGTACAAGAGACCCAGTACTTC
TRBV20-1	TRBD2	many	TRBJ2-3	CSAKRLAGNTDTQYF	TGCAGTGCTAAACGACTAGCGGGGAACACAGATACGCAGTATTTT
TRBV11-2	TRBD2	many	TRBJ2-5	CASSFFSGGKSWETQYF	TGTGCCAGCAGCTTTTTTTCGGGGGGGAAAAGCTGGGAGACCCAGTACTTC
TRBV28	TRBD2	few	TRBJ2-1	CASRTSGISNEQFF	TGTGCCAGCCGAACTAGCGGAATCAGCAATGAGCAGTTCTTC